This T cell receptor beta chain was recovered during a study of cytomegalovirus exposure and HLA in healthy donors. About the study: Later analysis reported that the roughly 110 validation repertoires shared the platform of the 650 to 700 first-cohort repertoires. General study results and limits: Some TCR beta chains (approximately 180 of them) were listed as cytomegalovirus-associated.

The donors were in the approximately 110-subject validation cohort; that cohort was separate from the roughly 660-subject first cohort. Only one count was recorded for this clone. The antigen remains undetermined. This table comes from immunoSEQ multiplex PCR, and its TCRdb copy is limited to in-frame clones, with some not included. The sample has 150,000 or so clones; approximately 84% are singletons. The V and J ends lost 7 bases and 7 bases, in that order; junction bases with no gene match: 9. CDR1 and CDR2 (germline): LNHDA, SQIVND (reference sequence). The CDR3 runs to 15 residues. What was sequenced was PBMCs. This receptor was obtained from a man under 40 in good health and CMV-seropositive. The V and J genes are TRBV19 and TRBJ2-2, with TRBD1 matching over 10 bases. The CDR3: CASTTLTGGGGELFF. The DNA for the CDR3 is TGTGCCAGTACAACTTTGACAGGGGGCGGCGGGGAGCTGTTTTTT.